This is a list of T cell receptor beta chains from one sample in a study of cytomegalovirus exposure and HLA in healthy donors. TCRdb keeps only in-frame clones here, not all; method: immunoSEQ multiplex PCR. Here the sample spans 99,000 or so clones, roughly three quarters being singletons. Sample: PBMCs. The receptor source for this set is a man aged 25 to 45 in good health and CMV-seronegative. Each CDR3 is given with its conserved first and last residue. A D gene is named only where the DNA matches it firmly.

v_call	d_call	j_call	cdr3_aa	cdr3_nt
TRBV15	TRBD1	TRBJ1-5	CATSRKGGRGLNQPQHF	TGTGCCACCAGCCGAAAAGGGGGCAGGGGGCTCAATCAGCCCCAGCATTTT
TRBV7-8	NA	TRBJ1-1	CASSFTARRGRNTEAFF	TGTGCCAGCAGCTTCACGGCCAGGAGGGGAAGGAACACTGAAGCTTTCTTT
TRBV5-4	NA	TRBJ2-5	CASSLGEVEETQYF	TGTGCCAGCAGCTTAGGGGAGGTGGAGGAGACCCAGTACTTC
TRBV5-5	NA	TRBJ1-1	CASSLGDFTEAFF	TGTGCCAGCAGCCTAGGAGACTTCACTGAAGCTTTCTTT
TRBV9	NA	TRBJ2-3	CASSEQEDTQYF	TGTGCCAGCAGCGAACAGGAGGATACGCAGTATTTT
TRBV28	TRBD2	TRBJ2-2	CASSLPGRANGELFF	TGTGCCAGCAGTTTGCCCGGGAGGGCCAACGGGGAGCTGTTTTTT
TRBV14	TRBD2	TRBJ2-1	CASSQDSGSLKEQFF	TGTGCCAGCAGCCAAGATAGCGGGAGCCTTAAGGAGCAGTTCTTC
TRBV28	TRBD1	TRBJ1-6	CASSSRQGPLGALHF	TGTGCCAGCAGTTCACGACAGGGGCCCTTGGGGGCCCTCCACTTT
TRBV29-1	TRBD2	TRBJ2-1	CSAQRGGQEQFF	TGCAGCGCCCAGCGGGGGGGGCAGGAGCAGTTCTTC
TRBV7-9	TRBD2	TRBJ2-1	CAGLAGPNEQFF	TGTGCCGGACTAGCGGGACCCAATGAGCAGTTCTTC
TRBV7-2	NA	TRBJ1-2	CASSLTRGDGYTF	TGTGCCAGCAGCTTAACCCGGGGTGATGGCTACACCTTC
TRBV19	NA	TRBJ2-5	CASTGGTIRGETQYF	TGTGCCAGTACCGGGGGTACAATTCGGGGGGAGACCCAGTACTTC